This T cell receptor beta chain came from a study of T cell repertoires in cytomegalovirus infection. Study-wide background: From public TCR beta signatures came an indication of both CMV infection and matching HLA type.

TCRdb itself ran the reads through MiXCR, one entry per CDR3 protein. The repertoire consists of some 150,000 distinct CDR3 sequences, with around 20% occurring once and the leading ten covering about 10%. Notes on this clonotype: No antigen is known for it.

The germline V gene encodes CDR1 MDHEN and CDR2 SYDVKM. The V and J ends lost 4 bases and 1 base, in that order; junction bases with no gene match: 9. The CDR3 contains 18 residues. Whole-study results and caveats: CMV-specific TCR beta clonotypes restricted by HLA-C dominated the ex vivo response.

This chain joins TRBV28 and TRBJ2-2, with TRBD2 matching over 10 bases. The receptor comes from a human donor in good health (CMV status not recorded). Some clones in this sample may be carry-over from other donors' samples. The sample comprised PBMCs. CDR3 loop: CASSSLGSGGMNTGELFF. As DNA, the CDR3 is TGTGCCAGCAGTTCGTTGGGTAGCGGGGGGATGAACACCGGGGAGCTGTTTTTT.